The T cell receptor (beta chain) described here comes from a study of CD8 T cells in ankylosing spondylitis (dated by TCRdb to 2015 to 2018). Regarding the complete study: T cell receptor beta repertoires were profiled in healthy donors and ankylosing spondylitis patients so that disease-linked TCR variants could be found. In total, the full study cohort was made up of 100 to 140 healthy donors and about two dozen ankylosing spondylitis patients. Peripheral blood was sampled, and synovial fluid was also collected from ankylosing spondylitis patients.

Findings and caveats that apply to the study as a whole: In peripheral blood, the disease-linked clones were found at relatively low frequencies and had a CD8+ phenotype. According to the report, matched synovial fluid samples from ankylosing spondylitis patients were significantly enriched for the disease-linked clones. Some TCR beta motif variants had previously been reported in synovial fluid and blood of reactive arthritis patients, which suggested common disease-initiation mechanisms. A TCR beta motif of several highly homologous amino acid variants appeared characteristic of blood from ankylosing spondylitis patients.

For CDR1 and CDR2, the germline V gene lists MGHRA and YSYEKL. Its CDR3 holds 18 amino acids, cysteine through phenylalanine. CDR3 DNA is the only sequence kept; it has 54 bases, read in frame from the first base. V is pared back by 0 bases and J by 5 bases, with 22 bases lying between the germline termini. Synovial fluid samples and blood samples obtained from the same ankylosing spondylitis patients were matched. Only one count was recorded for this clonotype. Its cognate antigen has yet to be identified. There are no base qualities to consult, and no much larger clone falls within one base. A single read constitutes weak evidence. The listed sequencing device is Illumina HiSeq 2500. TCR beta libraries were prepared by quantitative 5'-RACE with molecular barcodes. Per the authors' processing: Disease-linked TCR variants were identified with a new computational method built on a probabilistic model of VDJ rearrangement. The public reads were quality trimmed at Q25 with fastp and then assembled into clones with MiXCR by TCRdb, keeping productive beta chains. Entries are consolidated by CDR3 protein sequence, retaining the most common genes and DNA. The V and J calls here are based on TCRdb, not the publication. Here the sample has fewer than 130,000 distinct CDR3 sequences; less than 25% occur a single time. The top ten clones comprise 9% to 15% of the sample.

This sequence uses TRBV4-1 and TRBJ2-5, with the D segment identity uncertain. This TCR came from a male donor with ankylosing spondylitis. Input material: synovial fluid, either unsorted or a sorted T cell fraction (not recorded which). Read as DNA, the sequence is TGCGCCAGCAGCCAAGAAATTCGGTGGGGTGATCCCCCTGAGACCCAGTACTTC. Its translation reads: CASSQEIRWGDPPETQYF.